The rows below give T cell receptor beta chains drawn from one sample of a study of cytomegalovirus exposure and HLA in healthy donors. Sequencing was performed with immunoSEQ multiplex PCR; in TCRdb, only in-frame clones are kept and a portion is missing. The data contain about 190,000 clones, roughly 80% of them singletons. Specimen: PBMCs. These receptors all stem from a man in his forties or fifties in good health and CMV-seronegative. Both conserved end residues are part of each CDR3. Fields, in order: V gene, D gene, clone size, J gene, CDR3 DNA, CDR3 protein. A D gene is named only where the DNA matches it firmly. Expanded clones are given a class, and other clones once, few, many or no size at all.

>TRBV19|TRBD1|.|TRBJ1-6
TGTGCCAGTAAAAGCCGGGACAGGGGATTCCCTAATTCACCCCTCCACTTT
CASKSRDRGFPNSPLHF
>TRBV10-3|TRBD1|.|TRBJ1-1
TGTGCCATCAGCCGGGACAGGGGGCAGGCTGAAGCTTTCTTT
CAISRDRGQAEAFF
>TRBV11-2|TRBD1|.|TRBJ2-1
TGTGCCAGCATCGCCCGGGAAGGGGGCTCGATTCGGTCTGAGCAGTTCTTC
CASIAREGGSIRSEQFF
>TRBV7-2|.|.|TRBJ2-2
TGTGCCAGCAGCTTAGACAGGTTCCCCGGGGAGCTGTTTTTT
CASSLDRFPGELFF
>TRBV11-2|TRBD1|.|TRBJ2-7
TGTGCCAGCAGCTCGTTACGGGACAGGGGTTACGAGCAGTACTTC
CASSSLRDRGYEQYF
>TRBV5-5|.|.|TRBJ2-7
TGTGCCAGCAGCTTGGTGGGCGGGACGCTCTACGTAGAGCAGTACTTC
CASSLVGGTLYVEQYF
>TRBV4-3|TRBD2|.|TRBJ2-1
TGCGCCAGCAGCCAACATCTCGCGGGGGGGCAGAATGAGCAGTTCTTC
CASSQHLAGGQNEQFF
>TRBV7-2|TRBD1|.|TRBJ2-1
TGTGCCAGCACACGGGAGACAGGGGTTCCCCATGAGCAGTTCTTC
CASTRETGVPHEQFF
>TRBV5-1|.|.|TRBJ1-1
TGCGCCAGCAGCTTGGGGTGGGGGCGTGAAACTGAAGCTTTCTTT
CASSLGWGRETEAFF
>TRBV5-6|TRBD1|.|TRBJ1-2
TGTGCCAGCAGTCGATCGGGACAGGGCAGTGGCTACACCTTC
CASSRSGQGSGYTF
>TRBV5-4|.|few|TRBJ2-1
TGTGCCAGCGGGTTCAGGGCCACTGAGCAGTTCTTC
CASGFRATEQFF
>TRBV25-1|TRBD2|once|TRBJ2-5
TGTGCCAGCAGTGAGGGTCTAAGGTCTAGCGGGGGGGAAGAGACCCAGTACTTC
CASSEGLRSSGGEETQYF
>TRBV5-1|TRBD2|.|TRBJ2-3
TGCGCCAGCAGCCCCCGGACTAGCGGGGGGGCGGATACGCAGTATTTT
CASSPRTSGGADTQYF
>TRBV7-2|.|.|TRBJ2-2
TGTGCCAGCAGCGAAGACAGAAGCACCGGGGAGCTGTTTTTT
CASSEDRSTGELFF
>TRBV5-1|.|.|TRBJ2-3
TGCGCCAGCAGCTTGACTAGCCGCACAGATACGCAGTATTTT
CASSLTSRTDTQYF
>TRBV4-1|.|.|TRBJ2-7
TGCGCCAGCAGCATACAGCGGTCCTACGAGCAGTACTTC
CASSIQRSYEQYF
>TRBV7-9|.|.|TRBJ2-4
TGTGCCAGCAGCCCAGACACTCTAAAAAACATTCAGTACTTC
CASSPDTLKNIQYF
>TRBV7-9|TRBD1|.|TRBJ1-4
TGTGCCAGCAGCCCGGGGACAGATGGTGAAAAACTGTTTTTT
CASSPGTDGEKLFF
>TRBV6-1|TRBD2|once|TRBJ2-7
TGTGCCAGCGTCCGGGGGGGAGACAGCTACGAGCAGTACTTC
CASVRGGDSYEQYF
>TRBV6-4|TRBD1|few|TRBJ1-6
TGTGCCAGCAGTGCGACAGGGGGATCCTATAATTCACCCCTCCACTTT
CASSATGGSYNSPLHF
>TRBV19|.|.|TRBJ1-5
TGTGCCAGTAGTATATCAGGAAAGAGCAATCAGCCCCAGCATTTT
CASSISGKSNQPQHF
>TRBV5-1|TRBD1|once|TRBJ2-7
TGCGCCAGCAGCATCCGACAGGGGGCCAACGAGCAGTACTTC
CASSIRQGANEQYF
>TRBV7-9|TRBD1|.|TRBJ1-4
TGTGCCAGCAGCTTCAGGACAGGGGTAACTAATGAAAAACTGTTTTTT
CASSFRTGVTNEKLFF
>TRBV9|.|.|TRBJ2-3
TGTGCCAGCAGCGTAGCTAGCTCGGGGTTTAGCACAGATACGCAGTATTTT
CASSVASSGFSTDTQYF
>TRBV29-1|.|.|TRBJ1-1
TGCAGCGTTGGGACTTCGAACACTGAAGCTTTCTTT
CSVGTSNTEAFF
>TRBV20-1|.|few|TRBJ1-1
TGCAGTGCTACACAGGGTCTTGAAGCTTTCTTT
CSATQGLEAFF
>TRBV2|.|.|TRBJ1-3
TGTGCCAGCAGTGGGGAGAGCTCTGGAAACACCATATATTTT
CASSGESSGNTIYF
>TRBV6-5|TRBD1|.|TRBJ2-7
TGTGCCAGCAGTTACGCGGGACAGGGCATCTACGAGCAGTACTTC
CASSYAGQGIYEQYF
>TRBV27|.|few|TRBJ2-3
TGTGCCAGCAGTTTATCTACGGGAACAGATACGCAGTATTTT
CASSLSTGTDTQYF
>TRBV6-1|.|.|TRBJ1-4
TGTGCCAGCAGTTCAGGTTCCGTGGAAAAACTGTTTTTT
CASSSGSVEKLFF
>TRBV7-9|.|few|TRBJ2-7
TGTGCCAGCAGCTCGACACAGGGTGGGACCTACGAGCAGTACTTC
CASSSTQGGTYEQYF